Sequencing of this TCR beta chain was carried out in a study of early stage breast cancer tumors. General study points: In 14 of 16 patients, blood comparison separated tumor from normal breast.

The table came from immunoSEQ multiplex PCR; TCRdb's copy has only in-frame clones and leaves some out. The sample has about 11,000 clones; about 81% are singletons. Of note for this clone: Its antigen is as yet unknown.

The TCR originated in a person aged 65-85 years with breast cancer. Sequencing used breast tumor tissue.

The CDR3 sequence: CASSEGEQYF. DNA of the CDR3: TGTGCCAGCAGCGAGGGCGAGCAGTACTTC. The genes are TRBV21-1 and TRBJ2-7; the table calls TRBD2, which could not be checked here. TRBV21-1 is a recognized pseudogene. The CDR3 is 10 residues long.